This T cell receptor (beta chain) is drawn from a study of CD8 T cells in ankylosing spondylitis. The sample holds a few counts of this clonotype. The target antigen is unknown. CDR1 DFQATT and CDR2 SNEGSKA come from the germline V gene (reference sequence). CDR3 length: 16 amino acids. V lost 0 bases, J lost 0 bases, and 15 bases lay in between. Each TCR beta library was made by quantitative 5'-RACE that incorporated molecular barcodes. One entry per CDR3 protein results from TCRdb running MiXCR on the 5' RACE reads. The sample contains approximately 350,000 distinct CDR3 sequences, 20% to 25% of which appear only once. The study's findings and limits: Ankylosing spondylitis blood appeared to be characterized by a TCR beta motif of 8 or 9 highly homologous variants. Researchers reportedly found disease-linked clones significantly enriched in matched ankylosing spondylitis synovial fluid. In reactive arthritis synovial fluid and blood, some motif variants had been reported before.

Sequencing was performed on blood, either unsorted or a sorted T cell fraction (not recorded which). The chain combines TRBV20-1 with TRBJ2-7; D not resolved. The TCR originated in a male donor with ankylosing spondylitis or in good health (not recorded which). In nucleotides, the CDR3 is TGCAGTGCTAGAGATTTTAGGGCTGTTAGCTCCTACGAGCAGTACTTC. This encodes CSARDFRAVSSYEQYF.